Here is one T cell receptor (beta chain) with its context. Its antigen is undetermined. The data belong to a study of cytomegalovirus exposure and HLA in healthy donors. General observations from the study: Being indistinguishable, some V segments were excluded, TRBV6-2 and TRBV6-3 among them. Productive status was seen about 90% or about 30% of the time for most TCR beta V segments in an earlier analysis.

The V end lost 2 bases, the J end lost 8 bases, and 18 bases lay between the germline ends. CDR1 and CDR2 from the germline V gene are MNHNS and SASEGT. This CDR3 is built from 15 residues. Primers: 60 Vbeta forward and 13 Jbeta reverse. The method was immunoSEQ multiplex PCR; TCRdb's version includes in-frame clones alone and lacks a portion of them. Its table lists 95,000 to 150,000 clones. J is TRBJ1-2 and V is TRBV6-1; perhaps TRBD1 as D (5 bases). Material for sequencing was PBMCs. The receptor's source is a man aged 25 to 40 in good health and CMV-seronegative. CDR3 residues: CASSESASGGWGYTF. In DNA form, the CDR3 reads TGTGCCAGCAGTGAATCGGCCAGCGGGGGGTGGGGCTACACCTTC.